This record concerns one TCR beta chain sequence. Its antigen remains unknown. Other DNA sequences in this sample translate to the same CDR3. This specimen comes from a study of T cells in localized non-small cell lung cancer. General observations from the study: Exceeding tumor, uninvolved adjacent lung had the highest T cell clonality. Patients showing higher blood T cell density tended to see longer overall survival. Appearances in adjacent lung were noted for a median roughly 58 of the top 100 tumor clones. Heterogeneity cannot be ruled out, as sequencing used one tumor region only.

The V gene's germline CDR1 is MNHEY and CDR2 SVGAGI. The CDR3 runs to 11 residues. V lost 5 bases and J lost 5, with 5 bases in between. Clones were read by immunoSEQ multiplex PCR, and TCRdb kept only the in-frame ones, dropping some. This sample has about 72,000 clones, with just under 85% found just once. The TCR was taken from a female donor of 60 years or more with stage I lung adenocarcinoma. This chain connects TRBV6-5 to TRBJ2-3, with a tentative D call TRBD2 (5 bases). The sequenced sample was peripheral blood, obtained before any cancer treatment. The CDR3 protein is CASSTRDTQYF. The CDR3 DNA sequence: TGTGCCAGCAGTACTAGAGATACGCAGTATTTT.